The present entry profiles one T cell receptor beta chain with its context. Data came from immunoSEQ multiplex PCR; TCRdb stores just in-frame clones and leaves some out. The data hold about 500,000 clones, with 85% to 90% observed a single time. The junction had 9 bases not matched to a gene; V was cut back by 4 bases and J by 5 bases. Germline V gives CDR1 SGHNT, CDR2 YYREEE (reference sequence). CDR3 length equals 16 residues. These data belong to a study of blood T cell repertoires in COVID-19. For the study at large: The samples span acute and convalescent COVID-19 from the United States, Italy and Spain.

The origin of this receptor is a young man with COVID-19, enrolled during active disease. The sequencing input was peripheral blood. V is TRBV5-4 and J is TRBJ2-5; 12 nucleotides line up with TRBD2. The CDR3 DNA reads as TGTGCCAGCAGCCGCGCTAGCGGGAGGGCCGAGGAGACCCAGTACTTC. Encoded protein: CASSRASGRAEETQYF.